These 15 T cell receptor beta chains originate from one sample sequenced in a study of T cell repertoires in cytomegalovirus infection. TCRdb analysed the reads with MiXCR anew, one entry per CDR3 protein. The sample lists 680,000 or so distinct CDR3 sequences; about 40% were seen once. Input material: PBMCs. These receptors came from a human donor in good health (CMV status not recorded). Some clones in this sample may be carry-over from other donors' samples.

The chain employs TRBV20-1 and TRBJ2-7; 11 bases line up with TRBD2. V was pared by 5 bases and J by 5 bases, with 2 bases of the junction left unmatched. Looked up from germline, CDR1 is DFQATT and CDR2 is SNEGSKA (reference sequence). This CDR3 comprises 12 residues. This chain's CDR3 is CSAGGLADEQYF. The DNA of the CDR3 is TGCAGTGCTGGGGGACTAGCGGACGAGCAGTACTTC.

The chain employs TRBV11-2 and TRBJ1-3; no clear D. CDR1 and CDR2 (germline): SGHAT, FQNNGV. The CDR3 extends over 15 amino acids. V was shortened by 5 bases and J by 6 bases, with 17 bases between the two germline ends. CDR3 nucleotides: TGTGCCAGCAGCCCCTCAACGGGCTTGACAAACACCATATATTTT. This sequence encodes CASSPSTGLTNTIYF. Based on the CDR3 plus reference TRBV11-2 and TRBJ1-3, the full variable domain is EAGVAQSPRYKIIEKRQSVAFWCNPISGHATLYWYQQILGQGPKLLIQFQNNGVVDDSQLPKDRFSAERLKGVDSTLKIQPAKLEDSAVYLCASSPSTGLTNTIYFGEGSWLTVV.

The chain uses TRBV27 and TRBJ1-1, with D maybe TRBD1 (6 bases). Deletions cut 4 bases from V and 3 bases from J, with 24 bases between. CDR1 and CDR2 from the germline V gene are MNHEY and SMNVEV (reference sequence). This CDR3 spans 18 amino acids. This CDR3 is CASSSEGGLGVGDTEAFF. The CDR3 coding sequence is TGTGCCAGCAGTTCTGAGGGGGGACTGGGAGTCGGGGACACTGAAGCTTTCTTT.

This chain uses TRBV25-1 with TRBJ2-5; D might be TRBD1 or TRBD2, each matching 6 bases. Germline V gene data show CDR1 as MGHDK and CDR2 as SYGVNS. V shed 2 bases and J shed 4 bases, with 11 bases lying between them. The CDR3 contains 14 residues. CDR3 loop: CASSEEGGGETQYF. DNA of the CDR3: TGTGCCAGCAGTGAAGAAGGGGGAGGAGAGACCCAGTACTTC.

This clonotype has at least ten counts. The rearrangement links TRBV7-2 to TRBJ1-6, with D unclear. Germline V lookup: CDR1 SGHTA, CDR2 FQGNSA. The V gene lost 5 bases and the J gene lost 7 bases, with 6 bases spanning the gap. The CDR3 has 12 residues. CDR3 nucleotide sequence: TGTGCCAGCAGCCGGGAGAATTCACCCCTCCACTTT. It encodes CASSRENSPLHF. The full variable domain, completed using reference TRBV7-2 and TRBJ1-6, is GAGVSQSPSNKVTEKGKDVELRCDPISGHTALYWYRQSLGQGLEFLIYFQGNSAPDKSGLPSDRFSAERTGGSVSTLTIQRTQQEDSAVYLCASSRENSPLHFGNGTRLTVT.

This clonotype showed up just a few times. J is TRBJ2-2 and V is TRBV5-4; the D gene is possibly TRBD2 (6 bases). The CDR3 runs 16 residues. With 0 bases removed from V and 2 bases from J, the gap between germline ends came to 11 bases. CDR1 and CDR2 (germline): SGHNT, YYREEE (reference sequence). The CDR3 sequence: CASSLGSSVNTGELFF. The CDR3 DNA is TGTGCCAGCAGCTTGGGGTCTAGCGTTAACACCGGGGAGCTGTTTTTT.

To note about this clonotype: Here the CDR3 omits its conserved ending phenylalanine or tryptophan, so a read error is the likely source. CDR3 DNA: TGTGCCATCAGTGAGACCCCGAGCGGGGTGTACCAAGAGACCCAGTACTGC. Its protein is CAISETPSGVYQETQYC. The chain is built from TRBV10-3 and TRBJ2-5; TRBD2 matches 7 bases. The CDR3 runs 17 residues. Losses at the gene ends were 2 bases for V and 0 bases for J; bases not matched to a gene: 9. Looked up from germline, CDR1 is ENHRY and CDR2 is SYGVKD.

On this clonotype: One end of the junction varies from germline; a read error may be responsible. The rearrangement joins TRBV6-1 to TRBJ1-1; D is unclear. The CDR3 runs 13 residues. Germline loops: CDR1 MNHNS, CDR2 SASEGT. The CDR3 region is CASSEMGYRESCF. CDR3 coding DNA: TGTGCCAGCAGTGAAATGGGATATCGCGAATCGTGCTTT.

The rearrangement links TRBV27 to TRBJ2-1; TRBD1 matches at 7 bases. V was clipped by 4 bases and J by 3 bases; unmatched bases: 9. The germline gives CDR1 MNHEY, CDR2 SMNVEV (reference sequence). The CDR3 loop spans 16 amino acids. The CDR3 sequence is CASSSQGTEYYNEQFF. CDR3 nucleotide sequence: TGTGCCAGCAGTTCCCAGGGGACAGAGTACTACAATGAGCAGTTCTTC.

This clonotype was counted a few times. This chain joins TRBV7-2 and TRBJ2-1, with 9 bases aligning to TRBD1. The CDR3 runs to 15 residues. CDR1 and CDR2 (germline): SGHTA, FQGNSA. The V and J ends lost 5 bases and 2 bases, in that order; junction bases with no gene match: 4. The CDR3 region has the DNA TGTGCCAGCAGCAAAACAGGGGGCGCCTACAATGAGCAGTTCTTC. Amino acids: CASSKTGGAYNEQFF.

This sequence joins TRBV7-8 and TRBJ2-7; 10 bases align to TRBD2. The V and J ends lost 5 bases and 4 bases, in that order; junction bases with no gene match: 5. CDR1 SGHVS and CDR2 FQNEAQ come from the germline V gene. CDR3 size: 14 residues. The CDR3 here is CASSGSGRAYEQYF. CDR3 DNA: TGTGCCAGCAGCGGCAGCGGGAGGGCTTACGAGCAGTACTTC.

Comments on this clonotype: Since no conserved phenylalanine or tryptophan closes the CDR3, a read error is the likely cause. It is unclear where the CDR3 begins or ends on the DNA, so no DNA is shown, and the CDR3 is as TCRdb lists it. The chain links TRBV7-6 to TRBJ1-1; the table's D call of TRBD1 was not tested on the DNA. Looked up from germline, CDR1 is SGHVS and CDR2 is FNYEAQ. The length of the CDR3 is 15 amino acids, counting both ends. CDR3 sequence: CASSRGTYSTTEAII.

The chain employs TRBV14 and TRBJ1-1; a possible D gene is TRBD1 (5 bases). The CDR3 is made up of 17 amino acids. Germline values: CDR1 SGHDN, CDR2 FVKESK. With 2 bases removed from V and 4 bases from J, the gap between germline ends came to 20 bases. CDR3 DNA: TGTGCCAGCAGCCAACGCTTAACAGACCGGGACGGCACTGAAGCTTTCTTT. This encodes CASSQRLTDRDGTEAFF.

The chain combines TRBV6-5 with TRBJ1-2; weak D call: TRBD1 (5 bases). V gave up 7 bases and J gave up 7 bases, with 22 bases separating them. The CDR3 has 15 amino acids. Looked up from germline, CDR1 is MNHEY and CDR2 is SVGAGI. The CDR3 bases are TGTGCCAGCACCTTACAGATCGGACAAATCGGTGGCTACACCTTC. Translating gives CASTLQIGQIGGYTF.

Only a few counts were recorded for this clonotype. This chain connects TRBV5-1 to TRBJ2-2; TRBD2 might be the D (7 bases). This CDR3 comprises 17 residues. V shed 1 base and J shed 4 bases, with 17 bases lying between them. Per the germline V gene, CDR1 is SGHRS and CDR2 is YFSETQ. CDR3 in amino acids: CASSLLSGTQRTGELFF. The CDR3 DNA reads TGCGCCAGCAGCTTGTTAAGCGGGACACAACGCACCGGGGAGCTGTTTTTT.